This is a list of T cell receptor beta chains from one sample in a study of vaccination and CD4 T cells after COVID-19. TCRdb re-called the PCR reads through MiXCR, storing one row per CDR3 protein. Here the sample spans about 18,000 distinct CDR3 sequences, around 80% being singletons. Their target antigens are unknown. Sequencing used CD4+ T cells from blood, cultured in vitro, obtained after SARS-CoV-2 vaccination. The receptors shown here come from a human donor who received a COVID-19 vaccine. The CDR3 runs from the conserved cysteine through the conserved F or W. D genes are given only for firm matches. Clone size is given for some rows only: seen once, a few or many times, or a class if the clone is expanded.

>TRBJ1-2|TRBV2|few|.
TGTGCCAGCAGCTTACCCTCAACAGGGAGGGCGGACTATGGCTACACCTTC
CASSLPSTGRADYGYTF
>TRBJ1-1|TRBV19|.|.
TGTGCCAGTAGTAAAGAGACACCGAACACTGAAGCTTTCTTT
CASSKETPNTEAFF
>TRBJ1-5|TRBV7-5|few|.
.
CISVSEATGQGDCNQPQHF
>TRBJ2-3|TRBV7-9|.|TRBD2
TGTGCCAGCGCGGCTAGCGGGGCGGATACGCAGTATTTT
CASAASGADTQYF
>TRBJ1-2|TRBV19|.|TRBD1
TGTGCCAGTAGTTTACGACGGACAGGGGGCTATGGCTACACCTTC
CASSLRRTGGYGYTF
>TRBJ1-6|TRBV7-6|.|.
TGTGCCAGCAGCATAGCGGGGGGGCTCTATAATTCACCCCTCCACTTT
CASSIAGGLYNSPLHF
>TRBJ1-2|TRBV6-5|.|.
TGTGCCAGCAGTTACTCTGTTAGGGATGGCTACACCTTC
CASSYSVRDGYTF
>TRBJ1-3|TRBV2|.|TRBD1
TGTGCCAGCAGTTATCTGACAGGGTCGGGAAACACCATATATTTT
CASSYLTGSGNTIYF
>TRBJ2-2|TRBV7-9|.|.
TGTGCCAGCAGCTTTGGGTTGGCCGAGGAGACCGGGGAGCTGTTTTTT
CASSFGLAEETGELFF
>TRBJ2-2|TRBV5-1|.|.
TGCGCCAGCAGCTTGGATGGGACTCCACACACCGGGGAGCTGTTTTTT
CASSLDGTPHTGELFF
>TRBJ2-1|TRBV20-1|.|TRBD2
TGCAGTGCCCCCGGGACTAGCCCATACAATGAGCAGTTCTTC
CSAPGTSPYNEQFF
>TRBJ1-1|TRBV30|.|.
TGTGCCTGGAGTGTAGCAGGGGACTCTGGGGCTTTCTTT
CAWSVAGDSGAFF
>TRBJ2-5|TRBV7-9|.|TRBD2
TGTGCCAGCAGCTGGAAAGGACTAGCGGGGGTAGAGACCCAGTACTTC
CASSWKGLAGVETQYF
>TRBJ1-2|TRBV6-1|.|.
TGTGCCAGCAGTGAAGTTTGGGGAAGCTATGGCTACACCTTC
CASSEVWGSYGYTF
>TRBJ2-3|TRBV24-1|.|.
TGTGCCACCAGTGCAAGCCGGGACTCTAGGGGGTACCCGCAGTATTTT
CATSASRDSRGYPQYF
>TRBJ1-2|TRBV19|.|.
TGTGCCAGTAGTTCCCAGGCCTTACAGGGAAGTGGTAGCTACACCTTC
CASSSQALQGSGSYTF
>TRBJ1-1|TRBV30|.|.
TGTGCCTCCTCCGACAGGATGAACACTGAAGCTTTCTTT
CASSDRMNTEAFF
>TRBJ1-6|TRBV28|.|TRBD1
TGTGCCAGCCGTTACGGGGACAGGGGACCCCTCCACTTT
CASRYGDRGPLHF
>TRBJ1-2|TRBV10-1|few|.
TGCGCCAGCAGTGAGACATTTGGGGAATCTAACTATGGCTACACCTTC
CASSETFGESNYGYTF
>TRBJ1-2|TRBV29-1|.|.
TGCAGCGTTGGGGACGTTGGGGGCGGCTACACCTTC
CSVGDVGGGYTF
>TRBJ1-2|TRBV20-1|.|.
TGCAGTACGAGGGGAGGTACTAACTATGGCTACACCTTC
CSTRGGTNYGYTF
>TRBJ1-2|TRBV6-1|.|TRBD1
TGTGCCAGCAGAAGGGACAGGATAAGTCCCGTCTATGGCTACACCTTC
CASRRDRISPVYGYTF
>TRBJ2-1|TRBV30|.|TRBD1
TGTGCCTGTATCCGACAGGGGGGTTACAATGAGCAGTTCTTC
CACIRQGGYNEQFF
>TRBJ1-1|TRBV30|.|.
TGTGCCTGGAGTGGGGGGTTTAACACTGAAGCTTTCTTT
CAWSGGFNTEAFF
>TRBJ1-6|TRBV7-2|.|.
TGTGCCAGCAGAAAGGGATCGGTTGATTCACCCCTCCACTTT
CASRKGSVDSPLHF
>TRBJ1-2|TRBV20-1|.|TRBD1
TGCAGTGCCAGGGGGCCATCTAACTATGGCTACACCTTC
CSARGPSNYGYTF
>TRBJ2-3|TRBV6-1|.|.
TGTGCCAGCAGGGGACGGTTCACAGATACGCAGTATTTT
CASRGRFTDTQYF
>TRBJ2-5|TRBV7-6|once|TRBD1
TGTGCCAGCAGCTTACTGACAGGGCAACAAGAGACCCAGTACTTC
CASSLLTGQQETQYF
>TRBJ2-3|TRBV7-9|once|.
TGTGCCAGCAGCATATTAGGCACAGATACGCAGTATTTT
CASSILGTDTQYF
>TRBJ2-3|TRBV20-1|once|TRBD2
TGCAGTGCGGGCAGGACTAGATTCGGGAGCACAGATACGCAGTATTTT
CSAGRTRFGSTDTQYF
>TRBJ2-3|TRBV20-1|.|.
TGCAGTGCTAGTCGGGACGGCACAGATACGCAGTATTTT
CSASRDGTDTQYF
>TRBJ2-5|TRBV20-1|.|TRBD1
TGCAGTGCTAGAAGAGGCCGGGACAGGGTAGTTCGGACCCAGTACTTC
CSARRGRDRVVRTQYF
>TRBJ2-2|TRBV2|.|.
TGTGCCAGCATACGTTCTTTCCAGCGCTTGGCGAACACCGGGGAGCTGTTTTTT
CASIRSFQRLANTGELFF
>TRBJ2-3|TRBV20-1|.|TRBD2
TGCAGTGCTAGCATACTAGCGGGGGGGCGAAGGCCCGACTTATACACAGATACGCAGTATTTT
CSASILAGGRRPDLYTDTQYF
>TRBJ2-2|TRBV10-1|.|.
TGCGCCAGCAGTGAGGGGGCCGGGGAGCTGTTTTTT
CASSEGAGELFF
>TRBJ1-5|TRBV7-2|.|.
TGTGCCAGCAGCTTAACGGGCAATCAGCCCCAGCATTTT
CASSLTGNQPQHF
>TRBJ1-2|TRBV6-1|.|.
TGTGCCAGCAGTGTGGTCACAGACGAATATGGCTACACCTTC
CASSVVTDEYGYTF
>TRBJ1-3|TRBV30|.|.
TGTGCCTTCACCCAAGGGGGTTATTCTGGAAACACCATATATTTT
CAFTQGGYSGNTIYF
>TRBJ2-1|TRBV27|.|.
TGTGCCAGCAGTTTCCCCCCCGTTTCCTACAATGAGCAGTTCTTC
CASSFPPVSYNEQFF
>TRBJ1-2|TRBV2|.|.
TGTGCCAGCAGTGCTTCAGGGTATGGCTACACCTTC
CASSASGYGYTF
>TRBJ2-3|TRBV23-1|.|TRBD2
TGCGCCAGCAGTCAAATTTCGTGGTGGTTTAGCGGGGGGCGGGACCTAGATACGCAGTATTTT
CASSQISWWFSGGRDLDTQYF
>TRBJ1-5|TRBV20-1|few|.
TGCAGTGCTAGAGGGTTGACATATAGCAATCAGCCCCAGCATTTT
CSARGLTYSNQPQHF
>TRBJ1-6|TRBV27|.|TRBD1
TGTGCCAGCAGTTCGTGGGACAGGGAAAATTCACCCCTCCACTTT
CASSSWDRENSPLHF